This T cell receptor (beta chain) derives from a study of cytomegalovirus exposure and HLA in healthy donors. Overall study results and limits: Specificity of three CMV-associated chains for CMV antigens was verified in vitro. DRB1 had the most TCR associations and HLA-C the fewest, a later analysis found, with rates varying by HLA locus. Later analysis revealed greater clonal expansion in HLA-associated TCR beta chains than in equally common others.

The table lists this clone with a count of one. Its antigen is currently unknown. Healthy bone marrow donors made up the cohort. Researchers ran the PCR with 60 Vbeta and 13 Jbeta primers. TCRdb keeps only in-frame clones here, not all; method: immunoSEQ multiplex PCR. The sample lists some 190,000 clones; 82% were seen once. The CDR3 covers 11 residues. Trimming took off 2 bases at V and 6 bases at J, with 6 bases between the two ends. In germline, CDR1 is SGHRS, CDR2 YFSETQ. This clonotype was obtained from a man aged 35 to 55 in good health and CMV-seronegative. This chain connects TRBV5-1 to TRBJ2-7, with D possibly matching TRBD1 (5 bases). Sample: PBMCs. In DNA, the CDR3 is TGCGCCAGCAGCTTAGACAGCGAGCAGTACTTC. Its translation is CASSLDSEQYF.